One and the same sample provided the 29 T cell receptor beta chains below, sequenced in a study of radiotherapy plus CTLA-4 blockade in lung cancer. Method: immunoSEQ multiplex PCR; TCRdb's copy keeps in-frame clones and lacks some. Among roughly 59,000 clones, 70% to 80% were seen once, and the ten largest hold around 8.3%. The material was peripheral blood, obtained from a patient treated with radiotherapy plus ipilimumab. Receptors originate from a human donor with non-small cell lung cancer whose response to radiotherapy plus ipilimumab could not be evaluated.

The chain combines TRBV4-2 with TRBJ2-7; TRBD2 is a possible D gene (6 bases). The CDR3 contains 15 residues. Trimming left V 5 bases short and J 5 bases short, with 19 bases between. Germline lookup yields CDR1 LGHNA and CDR2 YNFKEQ. Here the CDR3 reads CASSLEKGLTHEQYF. CDR3 coding DNA: TGTGCCAGCAGCTTAGAGAAGGGACTTACCCACGAGCAGTACTTC.

The chain uses TRBV6-5 and TRBJ1-3; D might be TRBD1 (6 bases). The CDR3 extends over 15 amino acids. Germline V gene lookup returns CDR1 MNHEY and CDR2 SVGAGI. With 5 bases removed from V and 3 bases from J, the gap between germline ends came to 14 bases. The CDR3 nucleotides are TGTGCCAGCAGTAGGGGCGGGGGCGGTGGAAACACCATATATTTT. Encoded protein: CASSRGGGGGNTIYF.

In regard to this clone: Since the CDR3 does not end with the conserved phenylalanine or tryptophan, this likely comes from a read error. The chain employs TRBV11-2 and TRBJ1-2; a possible D gene is TRBD1 (5 bases). Germline-derived CDR1 and CDR2 are SGHAT and FQNNGV. The V end was cut by 1 base, the J end by 8 bases, with 5 bases between. The CDR3 sequence is 11 residues long. CDR3 DNA sequence: TGTGCCAGCAGCTTAGGGGGCGGCTACACCCTC. It codes for CASSLGGGYTL.

As regards this clone: A read error may account for a junction end that differs from germline. V and J are TRBV12-5 and TRBJ2-3, with D possibly TRBD1 on 5 matching bases. The CDR3 consists of 14 residues. Looked up from germline, CDR1 is LGHNT and CDR2 is FRNRAP. The CDR3 region is CASGGQAGTDTRYF. The CDR3 nucleotides are TGTGCTAGTGGGGGGCAGGCCGGCACAGATACGCGGTATTTT. Full variable domain (rest looked up from reference TRBV12-5 and TRBJ2-3): DARVTQTPRHKVTEMGQEVTMRCQPILGHNTVFWYRQTMMQGLELLAYFRNRAPLDDSGMPKDRFSAEMPDATLATLKIQPSEPRDSAVYFCASGGQAGTDTRYFGPGTRLTVL.

This rearrangement joins TRBV6-1 to TRBJ2-4, with 10 bases fitting TRBD2. CDR1 and CDR2 (germline): MNHNS, SASEGT. The junction had 12 bases not matched to a gene; V was cut back by 1 base and J by 3 bases. The CDR3 totals 19 residues. In nucleotides, the CDR3 is TGTGCCAGCAGTGAAGACGGGGTAGCGGGAGGTGGAGACAAAAACATTCAGTACTTC. Residues: CASSEDGVAGGGDKNIQYF.

This chain connects TRBV10-1 to TRBJ2-1, with TRBD2 as a possible D gene (6 bases). Trimming took off 2 bases at V and 7 bases at J, with 12 bases between the two ends. Germline V gene lookup returns CDR1 WNHNN and CDR2 SYGVQD (reference sequence). The CDR3 totals 14 residues. CDR3 sequence: CASSEVGAGNEQFF. CDR3 sequence (DNA): TGCGCCAGCAGTGAGGTTGGCGCGGGGAATGAGCAGTTCTTC.

The chain recombines TRBV6-5 with TRBJ2-7; D not certain. Germline loops: CDR1 MNHEY, CDR2 SVGAGI. The CDR3 spans 14 residues. Trimming shortened V by 5 bases and J by 6 bases, and 17 bases separated the two germline ends. The CDR3 DNA reads as TGTGCCAGCAGTCCGCTATCGGGTCCGCGCGAGCAGTACTTC. Translated: CASSPLSGPREQYF.

This clone has just one count. The chain uses TRBV5-1 and TRBJ2-7, with TRBD1 matching over 11 bases. Germline lookup yields CDR1 SGHRS and CDR2 YFSETQ. This CDR3 spans 13 amino acids. After removal of 7 bases from V and 5 bases from J, the junction contained 5 bases not matched to a gene. DNA for the CDR3: TGCGCCAGCGGACAGGGGGCGGGTAACGAGCAGTACTTC. This gives the protein CASGQGAGNEQYF. Looking up the rest from reference TRBV5-1 and TRBJ2-7 gives the full variable domain: KAGVTQTPRYLIKTRGQQVTLSCSPISGHRSVSWYQQTPGQGLQFLFEYFSETQRNKGNFPGRFSGRQFSNSRSEMNVSTLELGDSALYLCASGQGAGNEQYFGPGTRLTVT.

The chain has TRBV10-3 and TRBJ2-3, with 9 bases that match TRBD1. The CDR3 totals 14 residues. Germline V gene sequence: CDR1 ENHRY, CDR2 SYGVKD. The DNA for the CDR3 is TGTGCGAGCCGCGGGACAGGGAGCACAGATACGCAGTATTTT. Protein: CASRGTGSTDTQYF.

The chain is built from TRBV7-2 and TRBJ2-7; D not resolved. Germline V gene sequence: CDR1 SGHTA, CDR2 FQGNSA. CDR3 size: 15 residues. Trimming stripped 0 bases from V and 2 bases from J, with 11 bases between. The CDR3 DNA sequence: TGTGCCAGCAGCTTAGCCTGGAGCGCAGCCTACGAGCAGTACTTC. Translation: CASSLAWSAAYEQYF.

The chain uses TRBV5-4 and TRBJ1-1; 8 nucleotides align to TRBD1. Germline CDR1 is SGHNT and CDR2 is YYREEE (reference sequence). The V gene end was trimmed by 3 bases and the J gene end by 5 bases; junction bases not matched to a gene: 3. The CDR3 loop spans 13 amino acids. The CDR3, as DNA: TGTGCCAGCAGCTCGACAGGGGAGACTGAAGCTTTCTTT. It is translated as CASSSTGETEAFF.

The chain joins TRBV2 to TRBJ2-7, with 9 bases aligning to TRBD2. Germline CDR1 reads SNHLY; CDR2 reads FYNNEI. The CDR3 extends over 15 amino acids. V trimming: 5 bases; J trimming: 3 bases; junction bases outside the gene matches: 8. As DNA, the CDR3 is TGTGCCAGCAGTAATTCGGCTAGCGGGAACTACGAGCAGTACTTC. This gives the protein CASSNSASGNYEQYF.

The chain employs TRBV18 and TRBJ1-5, with D hard to call. Germline-derived CDR1 and CDR2 are KGHSH and LQKENI. V lost 1 base and J lost 3, with 10 bases in between. This CDR3 spans 15 amino acids. CDR3 nucleotides: TGTGCCAGCTCACCACTCCAGGTTCCCAATCAGCCCCAGCATTTT. Protein sequence: CASSPLQVPNQPQHF.

J is TRBJ2-1 and V is TRBV6-4; 13 bases map to TRBD2. J lost 6 bases, V lost 4 bases, and 3 bases had no gene match. Germline V gene lookup returns CDR1 MRHNA and CDR2 SNTAGT. The CDR3 runs 15 residues. For the CDR3, the DNA is TGTGCCAGCAGTGGGACTAGCGGGAGTCCCAATGAGCAGTTCTTC. Translated, it gives CASSGTSGSPNEQFF.

This clone was recorded only once. The chain employs TRBV27 and TRBJ2-1, with a weak D call TRBD2 (6 bases). V lost 3 bases and J 7 bases, leaving 22 bases between the germline ends. CDR1 MNHEY and CDR2 SMNVEV come from the germline V gene (reference sequence). The CDR3 totals 17 residues. The CDR3 region is CASSFRGSGPPGNEQFF. CDR3 sequence (DNA): TGTGCCAGCAGTTTCCGGGGGAGCGGGCCCCCGGGGAATGAGCAGTTCTTC.

The chain joins TRBV5-1 to TRBJ2-5; TRBD1 might be the D (6 bases). Looked up from germline, CDR1 is SGHRS and CDR2 is YFSETQ. Trimming left V 4 bases short and J 2 bases short, with 12 bases between. This CDR3 has 14 residues. The CDR3: CASSVGTTQETQYF. Here the CDR3 DNA reads TGCGCCAGCAGCGTCGGGACAACTCAAGAGACCCAGTACTTC. The whole variable domain, filled in from reference TRBV5-1 and TRBJ2-5, reads KAGVTQTPRYLIKTRGQQVTLSCSPISGHRSVSWYQQTPGQGLQFLFEYFSETQRNKGNFPGRFSGRQFSNSRSEMNVSTLELGDSALYLCASSVGTTQETQYFGPGTRLLVL.

This chain links TRBV6-4 with TRBJ2-1; 10 nucleotides match TRBD2. With V trimmed by 7 bases and J by 1 base, 4 bases remained unmatched. CDR3 length: 15 residues. Per germline, CDR1 MRHNA and CDR2 SNTAGT. The CDR3 DNA reads as TGTGCCAGCACCCAACTAGCGGGGTCCTACAATGAGCAGTTCTTC. Protein sequence: CASTQLAGSYNEQFF.

The V gene is TRBV15, the J gene TRBJ2-7, with 7 positions matching TRBD1. The germline CDR1 and CDR2 sequences are LNHNV and YYDKDF (reference sequence). The CDR3 covers 15 residues. J was trimmed by 3 bases and V by 3 bases; bases with no gene match: 8. The CDR3 sequence: CATSRNRDSFYEQYF. The DNA of the CDR3 is TGTGCCACCAGCAGGAACCGGGACAGCTTCTACGAGCAGTACTTC.

The chain has TRBV9 and TRBJ1-1; D unclear. The CDR3 has 15 residues. Deletions cut 4 bases from V and 0 bases from J, with 13 bases between. Looked up from germline, CDR1 is SGDLS and CDR2 is YYNGEE. CDR3 protein: CASSPAEGLNTEAFF. In DNA, the CDR3 is TGTGCCAGCAGCCCCGCAGAGGGCCTGAACACTGAAGCTTTCTTT.

This clone was recorded once. The chain joins TRBV9 to TRBJ2-3; 9 bases are a match to TRBD2. CDR1 SGDLS and CDR2 YYNGEE come from the germline V gene. V was clipped by 2 bases and J by 6 bases; unmatched bases: 4. The CDR3 length is 14 residues. The DNA of the CDR3 is TGTGCCAGCAGCGTTAGCGGGGGCTGGGATACGCAGTATTTT. Residues: CASSVSGGWDTQYF.

The chain has TRBV4-1 and TRBJ1-1; 8 bases line up with TRBD1. The trim removed 3 bases at V and 0 bases at J, leaving 3 bases unmatched. This CDR3 has 15 residues. The V gene's germline CDR1 is MGHRA and CDR2 YSYEKL. CDR3 bases: TGCGCCAGCAGCCAGGACAGGGTACTGAACACTGAAGCTTTCTTT. This codes for CASSQDRVLNTEAFF.

The V call is TRBV29-1, the J call TRBJ2-1; 13 positions match TRBD2. CDR3 size: 15 residues. The J segment lost 8 bases and the V segment lost 6 bases, leaving 10 bases of the junction unmatched. CDR1 SQVTM and CDR2 ANQGSEA come from the germline V gene. The CDR3 loop is CSVGKLAGGRDEQFF. In DNA form, the CDR3 reads TGCAGCGTCGGCAAACTAGCGGGAGGGCGCGATGAGCAGTTCTTC.

The chain recombines TRBV6-5 with TRBJ2-1, with D tentatively TRBD2 (6 bases). The germline gives CDR1 MNHEY, CDR2 SVGAGI. V lost 8 bases and J 12 bases, leaving 17 bases between the germline ends. This CDR3 comprises 12 residues. The CDR3 loop is CASRGVGGGQFF. CDR3 nucleotides: TGTGCCAGCCGGGGAGTGGGGGGAGGGCAGTTCTTC.

This chain connects TRBV6-1 to TRBJ1-2; 7 bases fit TRBD1. V lost 5 bases to trimming and J lost 1 base; unmatched junction nucleotides: 7. Per germline, CDR1 MNHNS and CDR2 SASEGT. The CDR3 covers 15 residues. Here the CDR3 DNA reads TGTGCCAGCAGTATCCGGGACAGTAATAACTATGGCTACACCTTC. This encodes CASSIRDSNNYGYTF.

The chain uses TRBV7-2 and TRBJ1-4; no definite D call. CDR1 is SGHTA, CDR2 FQGNSA, per germline. The CDR3 is 13 amino acids. V shed 0 bases and J shed 6 bases, with 5 bases lying between them. The CDR3 sequence: CASSLAQDEKLFF. The CDR3 DNA is TGTGCCAGCAGCTTAGCGCAGGATGAAAAACTGTTTTTT.

This clone was detected only a few times. The chain carries TRBV6-6 and TRBJ1-4, with 7 bases lining up with TRBD1. The germline gives CDR1 MNHNY, CDR2 SVGAGI (reference sequence). With V trimmed by 8 bases and J by 7 bases, 13 bases remained unmatched. CDR3 length equals 15 residues. CDR3 region: CASGLTQGVAEKLFF. The CDR3, as DNA: TGTGCCAGCGGCCTGACTCAGGGGGTGGCTGAAAAACTGTTTTTT.

This clone was counted a few times. Other DNA sequences in the sample encode the same CDR3. The chain recombines TRBV27 with TRBJ1-2, with D unclear. The CDR3 loop spans 13 amino acids. Germline lookup yields CDR1 MNHEY and CDR2 SMNVEV (reference sequence). The V and J ends lost 3 bases and 0 bases respectively, with 5 bases between them. CDR3 residues: CASSFRANYGYTF. The CDR3 region has the DNA TGTGCCAGCAGTTTTAGAGCTAACTATGGCTACACCTTC.

The gene calls are TRBV10-2 and TRBJ2-3; 10 bases agree with TRBD1. This CDR3 contains 14 residues. Germline-derived CDR1 and CDR2 are WSHSY and SAAADI. V lost 6 bases, J lost 1 base, and 1 base stayed unmatched. The CDR3 loop reads CASRGTGGTDTQYF. The CDR3 nucleotides read TGCGCCAGCAGGGGGACAGGGGGCACAGATACGCAGTATTTT.

In its sample, this clone is medium-sized. The chain carries TRBV4-1 and TRBJ1-4, with 7 bases identical to TRBD1. Looked up from germline, CDR1 is MGHRA and CDR2 is YSYEKL. V trimming: 3 bases; J trimming: 5 bases; junction bases outside the gene matches: 6. This CDR3 contains 15 residues. The chain's CDR3 is CASSHRDSLNEKLFF. CDR3 nucleotide sequence: TGCGCCAGCAGCCACCGGGACAGCCTCAATGAAAAACTGTTTTTT.